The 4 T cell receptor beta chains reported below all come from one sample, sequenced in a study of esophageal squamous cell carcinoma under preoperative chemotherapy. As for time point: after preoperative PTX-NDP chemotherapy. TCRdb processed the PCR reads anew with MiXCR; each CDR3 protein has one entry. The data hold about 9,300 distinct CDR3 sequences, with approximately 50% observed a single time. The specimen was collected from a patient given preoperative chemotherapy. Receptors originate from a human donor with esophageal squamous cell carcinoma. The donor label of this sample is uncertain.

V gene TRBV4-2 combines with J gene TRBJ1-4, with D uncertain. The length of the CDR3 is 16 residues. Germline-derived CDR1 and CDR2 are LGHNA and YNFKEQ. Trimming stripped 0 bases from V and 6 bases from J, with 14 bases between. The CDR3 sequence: CASSQDRTAEDEKLFF. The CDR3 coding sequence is TGTGCCAGCAGCCAAGATCGCACAGCGGAGGATGAAAAACTGTTTTTT.

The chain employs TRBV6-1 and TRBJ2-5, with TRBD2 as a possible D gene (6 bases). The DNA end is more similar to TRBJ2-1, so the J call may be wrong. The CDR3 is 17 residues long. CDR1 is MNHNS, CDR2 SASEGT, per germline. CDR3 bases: TGTGCCAGCAGTTACGTTTCCCCCGCCTCGCGGGGAGAGACCCAGTTCTTC. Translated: CASSYVSPASRGETQFF.

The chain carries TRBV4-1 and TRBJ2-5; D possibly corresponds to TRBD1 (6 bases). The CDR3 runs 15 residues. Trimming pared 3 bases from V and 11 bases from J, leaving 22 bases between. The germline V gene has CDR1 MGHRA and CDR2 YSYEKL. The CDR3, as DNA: TGCGCCAGCAGCCAGTGGCAGGCCGGGGACAATGAGCAGTACTTC. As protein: CASSQWQAGDNEQYF.

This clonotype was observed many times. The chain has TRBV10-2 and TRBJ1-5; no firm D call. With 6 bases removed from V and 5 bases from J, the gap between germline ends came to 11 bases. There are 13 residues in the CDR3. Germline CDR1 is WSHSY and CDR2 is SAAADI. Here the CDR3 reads CASSQDRDQPQHF. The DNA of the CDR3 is TGCGCCAGCAGCCAGGATCGAGATCAGCCCCAGCATTTT.